This T cell receptor (beta chain) is from a study of radiotherapy plus CTLA-4 blockade in lung cancer. Sequenced by immunoSEQ multiplex PCR; TCRdb stores in-frame clones only, minus some. The sample carries under 70,000 clones, approximately 77% recorded once. Study-wide findings and caveats: Researchers report tumor-derived TCR clones expanding in blood after radiotherapy plus ipilimumab.

Treatment of patients with chemo-refractory metastatic non-small-cell lung cancer consisted of focal radiation plus CTLA-4 blockade with ipilimumab. V shed 2 bases, J shed 1 base, and the junction held 4 bases outside the gene matches. The V gene's germline CDR1 is MNHEY and CDR2 SMNVEV (reference sequence). This CDR3 comprises 16 residues. The sample holds a few counts of this clone. Antigen: not known. Sequencing used peripheral blood, obtained from a patient treated with radiotherapy plus ipilimumab. The chain links TRBV27 to TRBJ1-5, with 8 bases identical to TRBD1. The sequence was collected from a human donor with non-small cell lung cancer who had a complete response to radiotherapy plus ipilimumab. CDR3 region: CASSLRYRGSNQPQHF. DNA of the CDR3: TGTGCCAGCAGTTTAAGGTACAGGGGGAGCAATCAGCCCCAGCATTTT.